This T cell receptor beta chain was sequenced for a study of blood T cell repertoires in COVID-19. At the level of the study: From the United States, Italy and Spain came samples of acute and convalescent COVID-19. Nucleic acid was either cDNA or gDNA, and it came from T cells, B-cell-depleted T cells, or PBMCs.

V was shortened by 3 bases and J by 9 bases, with 21 bases between the two germline ends. This CDR3 contains 15 residues. Germline V gives CDR1 SGDLS, CDR2 YYNGEE. Per the authors' pipeline: Estimation of nucleated cell counts was performed using reference gene primer amplification. Here immunoSEQ multiplex PCR was the method, and the copy in TCRdb shows in-frame clones only, minus some. V and J calls and clone size are as listed in that table; D and trimming were resolved from the DNA. The table shows about 100,000 clones, with around 88% occurring only once. The chain uses TRBV9 and TRBJ2-5; D might be TRBD2 (6 bases). The TCR originated in a human donor in a cohort sampled during active COVID-19. Sample: peripheral blood. The CDR3 is CASSADGGTKRAQYF. CDR3 coding DNA: TGTGCCAGCAGCGCAGACGGCGGGACCAAGAGGGCCCAGTACTTC.